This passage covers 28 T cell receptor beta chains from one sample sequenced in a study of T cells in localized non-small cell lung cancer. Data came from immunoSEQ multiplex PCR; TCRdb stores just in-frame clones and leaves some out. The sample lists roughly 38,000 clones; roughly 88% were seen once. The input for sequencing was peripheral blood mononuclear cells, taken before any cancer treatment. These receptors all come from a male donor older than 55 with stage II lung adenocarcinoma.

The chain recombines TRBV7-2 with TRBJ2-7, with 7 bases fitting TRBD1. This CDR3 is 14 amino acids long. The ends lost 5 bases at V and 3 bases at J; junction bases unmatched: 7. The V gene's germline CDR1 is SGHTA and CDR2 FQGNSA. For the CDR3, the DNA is TGTGCCAGCAGCCCGGCACAGGGGTTCTACGAGCAGTACTTC. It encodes CASSPAQGFYEQYF.

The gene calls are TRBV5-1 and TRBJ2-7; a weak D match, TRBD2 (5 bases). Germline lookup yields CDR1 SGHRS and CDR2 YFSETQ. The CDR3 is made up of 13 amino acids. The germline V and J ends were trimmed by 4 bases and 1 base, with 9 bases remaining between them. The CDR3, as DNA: TGCGCCAGCAGCAATCGCGGGTCCTACGAGCAGTACTTC. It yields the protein CASSNRGSYEQYF.

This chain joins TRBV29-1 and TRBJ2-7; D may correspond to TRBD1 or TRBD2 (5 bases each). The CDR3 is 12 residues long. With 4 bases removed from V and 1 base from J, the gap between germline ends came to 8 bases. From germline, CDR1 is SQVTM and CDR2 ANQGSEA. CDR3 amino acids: CSVGGESYEQYF. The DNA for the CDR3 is TGCAGCGTTGGAGGGGAGTCCTACGAGCAGTACTTC.

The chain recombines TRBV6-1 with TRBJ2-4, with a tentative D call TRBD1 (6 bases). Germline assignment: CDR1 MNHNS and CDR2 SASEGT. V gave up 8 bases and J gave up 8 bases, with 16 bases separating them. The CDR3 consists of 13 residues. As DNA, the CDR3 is TGTGCCAGCCGGACAGTCGGATTGGACATTCAGTACTTC. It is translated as CASRTVGLDIQYF.

Written as DNA, the CDR3 is TGTGCCAGCAGTCACAGGGGACAGGCACACAATGAGCAGTTCTTC. Its translation: CASSHRGQAHNEQFF. This rearrangement joins TRBV6-5 to TRBJ2-1, with 8 nucleotides matching TRBD1. The length of the CDR3 is 15 residues. Germline loops: CDR1 MNHEY, CDR2 SVGAGI. The V segment lost 5 bases and the J segment 5 bases; nucleotides outside the gene matches: 8.

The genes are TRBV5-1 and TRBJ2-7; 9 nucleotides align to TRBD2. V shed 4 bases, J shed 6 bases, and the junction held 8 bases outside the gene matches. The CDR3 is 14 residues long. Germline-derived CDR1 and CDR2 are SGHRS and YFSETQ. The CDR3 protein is CASSLGREGREQYF. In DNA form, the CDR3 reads TGCGCCAGCAGCCTCGGGCGGGAGGGCCGCGAGCAGTACTTC. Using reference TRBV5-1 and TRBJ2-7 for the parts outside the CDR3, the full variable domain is KAGVTQTPRYLIKTRGQQVTLSCSPISGHRSVSWYQQTPGQGLQFLFEYFSETQRNKGNFPGRFSGRQFSNSRSEMNVSTLELGDSALYLCASSLGREGREQYFGPGTRLTVT.

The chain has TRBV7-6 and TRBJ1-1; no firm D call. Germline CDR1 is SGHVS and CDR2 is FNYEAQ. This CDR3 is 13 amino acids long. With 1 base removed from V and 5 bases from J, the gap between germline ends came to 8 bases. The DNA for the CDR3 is TGTGCCAGCAGCTTAGATGATCGGACTGAAGCTTTCTTT. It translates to CASSLDDRTEAFF.

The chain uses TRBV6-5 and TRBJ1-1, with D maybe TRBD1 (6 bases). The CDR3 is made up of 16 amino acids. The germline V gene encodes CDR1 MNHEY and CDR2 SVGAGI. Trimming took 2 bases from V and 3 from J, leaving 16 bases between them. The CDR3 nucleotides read TGTGCCAGCAGTTACGCGGCAGGGGTTGGGTACACTGAAGCTTTCTTT. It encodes CASSYAAGVGYTEAFF.

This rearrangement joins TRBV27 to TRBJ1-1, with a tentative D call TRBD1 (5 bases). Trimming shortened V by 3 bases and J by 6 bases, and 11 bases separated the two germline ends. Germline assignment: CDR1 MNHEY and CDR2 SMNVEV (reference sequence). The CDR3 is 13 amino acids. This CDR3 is CASSLGGGSEAFF. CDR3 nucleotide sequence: TGTGCCAGCAGTTTGGGCGGGGGTTCTGAAGCTTTCTTT.

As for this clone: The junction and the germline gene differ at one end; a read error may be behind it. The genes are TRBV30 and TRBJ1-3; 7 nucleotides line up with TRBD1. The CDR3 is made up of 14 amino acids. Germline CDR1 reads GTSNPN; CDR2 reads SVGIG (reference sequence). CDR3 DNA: TGTGCCTGGAGGGGGGACAGCTCTGGAAACACCACATATTTT. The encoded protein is CAWRGDSSGNTTYF.

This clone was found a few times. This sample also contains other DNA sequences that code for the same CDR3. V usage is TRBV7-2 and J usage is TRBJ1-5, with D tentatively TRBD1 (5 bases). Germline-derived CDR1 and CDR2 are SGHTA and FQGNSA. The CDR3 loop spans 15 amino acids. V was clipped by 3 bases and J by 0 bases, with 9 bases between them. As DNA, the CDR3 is TGTGCCAGCAGCTTGGGGGGGGTTAGCAATCAGCCCCAGCATTTT. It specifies CASSLGGVSNQPQHF.

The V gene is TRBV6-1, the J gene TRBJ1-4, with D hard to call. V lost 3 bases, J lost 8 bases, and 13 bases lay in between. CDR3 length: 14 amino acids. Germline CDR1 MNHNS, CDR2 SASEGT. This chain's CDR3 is CASSEAGQSEKLFF. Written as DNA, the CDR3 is TGTGCCAGCAGTGAGGCGGGCCAGTCAGAAAAACTGTTTTTT.

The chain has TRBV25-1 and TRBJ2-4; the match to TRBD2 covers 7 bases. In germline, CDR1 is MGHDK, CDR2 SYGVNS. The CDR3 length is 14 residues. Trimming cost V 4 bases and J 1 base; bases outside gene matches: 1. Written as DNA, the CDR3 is TGTGCCAGCAGTGGAGCGGGGGCCAAAAACATTCAGTACTTC. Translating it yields CASSGAGAKNIQYF.

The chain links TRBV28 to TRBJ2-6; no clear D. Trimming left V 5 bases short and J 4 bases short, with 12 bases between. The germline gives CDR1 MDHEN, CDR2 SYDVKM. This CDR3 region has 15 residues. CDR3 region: CASSPQYPGANVLTF. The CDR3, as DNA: TGTGCCAGCAGTCCCCAGTACCCAGGGGCCAACGTCCTGACTTTC.

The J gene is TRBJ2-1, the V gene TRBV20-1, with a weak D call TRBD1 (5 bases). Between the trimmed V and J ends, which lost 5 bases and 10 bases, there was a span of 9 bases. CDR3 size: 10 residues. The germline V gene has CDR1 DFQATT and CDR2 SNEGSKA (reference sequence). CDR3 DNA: TGCAGTGCTCCTGACAGAGAGCAGTTCTTC. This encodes CSAPDREQFF.

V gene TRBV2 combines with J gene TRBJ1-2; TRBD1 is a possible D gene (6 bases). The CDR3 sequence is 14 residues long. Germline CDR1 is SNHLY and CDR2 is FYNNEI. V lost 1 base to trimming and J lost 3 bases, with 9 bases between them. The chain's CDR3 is CASSEGGRYYGYTF. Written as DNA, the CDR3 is TGTGCCAGCAGTGAAGGGGGGCGGTACTATGGCTACACCTTC.

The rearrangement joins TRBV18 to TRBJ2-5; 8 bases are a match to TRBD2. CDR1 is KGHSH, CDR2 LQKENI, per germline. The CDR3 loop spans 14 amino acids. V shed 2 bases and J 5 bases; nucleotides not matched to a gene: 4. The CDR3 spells CASSPSASGETQYF. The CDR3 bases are TGTGCCAGCTCACCATCGGCTAGCGGGGAGACCCAGTACTTC.

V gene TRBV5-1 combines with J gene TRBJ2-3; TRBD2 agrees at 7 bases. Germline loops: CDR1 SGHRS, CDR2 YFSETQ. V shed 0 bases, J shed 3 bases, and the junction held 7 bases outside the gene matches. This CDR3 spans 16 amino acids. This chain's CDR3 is CASSLGGGKRTDTQYF. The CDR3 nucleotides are TGCGCCAGCAGCTTGGGGGGAGGGAAAAGGACAGATACGCAGTATTTT.

In DNA form, the CDR3 reads TGTGCCAGCAGCCAAGGACTAGCGAGCGAGCAGTACTTC. It codes for CASSQGLASEQYF. This chain connects TRBV11-2 to TRBJ2-7, with TRBD2 matching 9 bases. The CDR3 extends over 13 amino acids. V lost 5 bases and J lost 6; bases outside the gene matches: 5. CDR1 is SGHAT, CDR2 FQNNGV, per germline. Full variable domain (rest looked up from reference TRBV11-2 and TRBJ2-7): EAGVAQSPRYKIIEKRQSVAFWCNPISGHATLYWYQQILGQGPKLLIQFQNNGVVDDSQLPKDRFSAERLKGVDSTLKIQPAKLEDSAVYLCASSQGLASEQYFGPGTRLTVT.

The CDR3 DNA follows: TGTGCCAGCTCACTCACTAGCGGGAGAGTTGATGAGCAGTTCTTC. Protein sequence: CASSLTSGRVDEQFF. This chain links TRBV18 with TRBJ2-1; TRBD2 agrees at 11 bases. The CDR3 contains 15 residues. In germline, CDR1 is KGHSH, CDR2 LQKENI. V lost 4 bases to trimming and J lost 8 bases; unmatched junction nucleotides: 7.

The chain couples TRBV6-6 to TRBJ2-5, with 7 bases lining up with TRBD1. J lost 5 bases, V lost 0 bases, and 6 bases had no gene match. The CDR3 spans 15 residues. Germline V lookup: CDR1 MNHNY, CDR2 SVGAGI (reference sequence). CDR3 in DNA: TGTGCCAGCAGTTACTCTGACAGGGTTAGGGAGACCCAGTACTTC. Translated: CASSYSDRVRETQYF.

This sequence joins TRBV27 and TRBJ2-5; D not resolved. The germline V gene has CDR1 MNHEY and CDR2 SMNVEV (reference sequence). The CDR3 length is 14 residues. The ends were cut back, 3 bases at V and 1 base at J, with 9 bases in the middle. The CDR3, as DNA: TGTGCCAGCAGTTTGGTTGGTCCCCAAGAGACCCAGTACTTC. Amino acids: CASSLVGPQETQYF.

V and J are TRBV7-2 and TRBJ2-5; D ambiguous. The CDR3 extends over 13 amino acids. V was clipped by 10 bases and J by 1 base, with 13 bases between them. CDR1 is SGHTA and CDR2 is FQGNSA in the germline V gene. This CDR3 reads CATSRGSQETQYF. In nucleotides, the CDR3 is TGTGCCACCTCCCGAGGCAGCCAAGAGACCCAGTACTTC.

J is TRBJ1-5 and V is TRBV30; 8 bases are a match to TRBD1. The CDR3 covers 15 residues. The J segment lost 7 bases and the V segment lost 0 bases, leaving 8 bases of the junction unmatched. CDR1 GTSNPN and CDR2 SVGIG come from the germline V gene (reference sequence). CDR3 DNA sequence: TGTGCCTGGAGTGTCGGGCAGGGGGCGAAGCAGCCCCAGCATTTT. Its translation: CAWSVGQGAKQPQHF.

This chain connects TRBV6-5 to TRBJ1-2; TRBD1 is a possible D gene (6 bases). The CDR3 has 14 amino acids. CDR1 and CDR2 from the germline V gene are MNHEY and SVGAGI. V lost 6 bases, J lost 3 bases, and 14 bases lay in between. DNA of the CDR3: TGTGCCAGCAGACCACAGGGCTCGGACTATGGCTACACCTTC. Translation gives CASRPQGSDYGYTF.

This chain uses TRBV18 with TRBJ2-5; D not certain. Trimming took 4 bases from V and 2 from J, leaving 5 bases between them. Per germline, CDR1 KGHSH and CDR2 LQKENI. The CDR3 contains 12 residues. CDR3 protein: CASSLTQETQYF. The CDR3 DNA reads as TGTGCCAGCTCACTAACACAAGAGACCCAGTACTTC.

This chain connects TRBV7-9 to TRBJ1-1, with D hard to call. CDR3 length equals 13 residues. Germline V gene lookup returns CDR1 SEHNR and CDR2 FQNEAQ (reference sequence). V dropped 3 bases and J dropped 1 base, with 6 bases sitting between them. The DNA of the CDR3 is TGTGCCAGCAGCTTCGAAGCGAACACTGAAGCTTTCTTT. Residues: CASSFEANTEAFF.

The CDR3 coding sequence is TGTGCCAGCAGCGTCCCACAGGTCTATGGCTACACCTTC. Translating it yields CASSVPQVYGYTF. The J gene is TRBJ1-2, the V gene TRBV28, with D possibly being TRBD1 (5 bases). The germline gives CDR1 MDHEN, CDR2 SYDVKM. V lost 6 bases to trimming and J lost 4 bases, with 12 bases between them. The CDR3 runs to 13 residues.